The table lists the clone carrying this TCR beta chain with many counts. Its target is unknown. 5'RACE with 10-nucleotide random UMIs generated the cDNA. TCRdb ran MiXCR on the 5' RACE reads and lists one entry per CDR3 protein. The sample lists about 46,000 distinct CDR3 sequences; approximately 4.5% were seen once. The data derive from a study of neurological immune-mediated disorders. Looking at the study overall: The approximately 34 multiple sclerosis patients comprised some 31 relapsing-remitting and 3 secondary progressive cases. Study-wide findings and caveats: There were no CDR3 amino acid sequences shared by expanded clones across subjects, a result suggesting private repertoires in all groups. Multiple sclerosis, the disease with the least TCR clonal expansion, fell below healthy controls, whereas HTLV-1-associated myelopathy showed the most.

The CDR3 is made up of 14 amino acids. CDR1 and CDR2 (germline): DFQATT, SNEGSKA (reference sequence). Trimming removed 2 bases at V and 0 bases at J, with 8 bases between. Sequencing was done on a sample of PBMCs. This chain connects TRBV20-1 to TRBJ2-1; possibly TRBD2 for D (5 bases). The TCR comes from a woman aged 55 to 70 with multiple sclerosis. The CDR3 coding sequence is TGCAGTGCTAGATCACGGGACTCCTACAATGAGCAGTTCTTC. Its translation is CSARSRDSYNEQFF.